This paragraph reports one TCR beta chain. Its antigen is currently unknown. This specimen comes from a study of long-term antiretroviral therapy in people with HIV. On the study more broadly: A decade or so separates the oldest specimens from the later 2015 immediate-ART recommendation. The study's findings and limits: All time points showed a repertoire dominated by clones expanded before ART. Transplant-donor-level diversity was not reached after ART, though diversity increased.

Assay version v3.0 of immunoSEQ was used, and it was run at survey level. This table comes from immunoSEQ multiplex PCR, and its TCRdb copy is limited to in-frame clones, with some not included. The sample holds some 30,000 clones; approximately 89% are singletons and the top ten take approximately 4.2%. From germline, CDR1 is MNHNS and CDR2 SASEGT. Trimming pared 7 bases from V and 5 bases from J, leaving 12 bases between. This CDR3 is 13 amino acids long. This sequence originates from a man younger than 35 with HIV. The sequencing here drew on unsorted PBMCs, taken 3.1 years after starting antiretroviral therapy. The chain uses TRBV6-1 and TRBJ1-5, with D possibly being TRBD1 (5 bases). The CDR3 loop reads CASIPGNDQPQHF. In DNA, the CDR3 is TGTGCCAGCATCCCAGGGAATGATCAGCCCCAGCATTTT.